A selection of T cell receptor beta chains follows, all from one sample in a study of clonality assessment in lymphoblastic leukemia. One entry per CDR3 protein results from TCRdb running MiXCR on the PCR reads. The sample table sets out just under 30 distinct CDR3 sequences. The receptor set was obtained from a human donor with acute lymphoblastic leukemia. Both conserved end residues are part of each CDR3. The D gene is left open where the match is weak. Size is stated as how often the clone was seen (once, few, many) or a class if it is expanded.

v_gene,abundance,d_gene,j_gene,CDR3aa,CDR3nt
TRBV20-1,hyperexpanded,TRBD1,TRBJ1-6,CSAMGQTGSPLHF,TGCAGTGCCATGGGACAGACCGGTTCACCCCTCCACTTT
TRBV11-2,hyperexpanded,-,TRBJ1-2,CASSHDRAYGYTF,TGTGCCAGCAGCCATGACAGAGCCTATGGCTACACCTTC
TRBV7-2,hyperexpanded,-,TRBJ1-3,CASSLVAGGGNTIYF,TGTGCCAGCAGCTTAGTAGCAGGTGGAGGAAACACCATATATTTT
TRBV12-3/TRBV12-4,hyperexpanded,TRBD2,TRBJ2-2,CASSLRLAGTPGELFF,TGTGCCAGCAGTCTCCGCCTAGCGGGGACCCCCGGGGAGCTGTTTTTT
TRBV28,few,-,TRBJ1-5,CASSFQNRANKPQHF,TGTGCCAGCAGTTTCCAAAACAGGGCGAATAAGCCCCAGCATTTT
TRBV20-1,hyperexpanded,TRBD2,TRBJ2-5,CSAFSGGDVETQYF,TGCAGTGCTTTTAGCGGGGGGGACGTGGAGACCCAGTACTTC
TRBV4-3,few,-,TRBJ2-7,CASSQVWKGREQYF,TGCGCCAGCAGCCAAGTCTGGAAGGGAAGGGAGCAGTACTTC
TRBV27,large,TRBD1,TRBJ1-1,CASSPWTGMNTEAFF,TGTGCCAGCAGTCCGTGGACAGGTATGAACACTGAAGCTTTCTTT
TRBV15,hyperexpanded,-,TRBJ2-1,CATGVGALRGDEQFF,TGTGCCACCGGGGTAGGGGCCCTTCGAGGGGATGAGCAGTTCTTC
TRBV20-1,hyperexpanded,-,TRBJ1-2,CSARDQESGYTF,TGCAGTGCTAGAGATCAGGAGAGCGGCTACACCTTC
TRBV11-2,hyperexpanded,-,TRBJ2-5,CASSGLWGETQYF,TGTGCCAGCAGCGGACTGTGGGGAGAGACCCAGTACTTC